This T cell receptor beta chain was recorded in a study of blood T cell repertoires in COVID-19. Study as a whole: Sites across the United States, Italy and Spain contributed samples from acute and convalescent COVID-19.

Trimming removed 8 bases from V and 3 bases from J, with 18 bases in between. Germline CDR1 KGHDR, CDR2 SFDVKD. The CDR3 sequence is 15 residues long. Measured with immunoSEQ multiplex PCR; TCRdb has only the in-frame clones, and not every one. The sample shows approximately 110,000 clones, over 70% of them seen only once. The chain links TRBV24-1 to TRBJ2-5; a possible D gene is TRBD2 (6 bases). The sample consisted of peripheral blood. The receptor's source is a man aged 45 to 65 with acute or convalescent COVID-19. The CDR3 loop is CATMGGGNYKETQYF. The DNA for the CDR3 is TGTGCCACCATGGGTGGCGGGAACTATAAAGAGACCCAGTACTTC.